Below, 23 T cell receptor beta chains from the same sample are listed, as sequenced in a study of blood T cell repertoires in COVID-19. Only in-frame clones appear in the TCRdb table, and some are missing; sequencing was by immunoSEQ multiplex PCR. The sample lists about 170,000 clones, 85% to 90% seen once, with 2.5% to 3% in the top ten. The sequenced sample consisted of peripheral blood. The receptors originated from a woman aged 80 or older with COVID-19, enrolled during active disease.

The chain links TRBV20-1 to TRBJ2-7; TRBD2 matches 7 bases. The J segment lost 1 base and the V segment lost 3 bases, leaving 3 bases of the junction unmatched. Per germline, CDR1 DFQATT and CDR2 SNEGSKA (reference sequence). The CDR3 has 13 residues. The CDR3, as DNA: TGCAGTGCTAGTCTACTAGCGTCCTACGAGCAGTACTTC. It translates to CSASLLASYEQYF.

This chain links TRBV28 with TRBJ2-5; possibly TRBD1 for D (5 bases). V was clipped by 2 bases and J by 5 bases, with 15 bases between them. This CDR3 contains 15 residues. The V gene's germline CDR1 is MDHEN and CDR2 SYDVKM. As DNA, the CDR3 is TGTGCCAGCAGTTTAGAAGGCAGGGTTAGGGAGACCCAGTACTTC. This encodes CASSLEGRVRETQYF. The whole variable domain, filled in from reference TRBV28 and TRBJ2-5, reads DVKVTQSSRYLVKRTGEKVFLECVQDMDHENMFWYRQDPGLGLRLIYFSYDVKMKEKGDIPEGYSVSREKKERFSLILESASTNQTSMYLCASSLEGRVRETQYFGPGTRLLVL.

This chain uses TRBV19 with TRBJ2-3, with 7 bases fitting TRBD2. The CDR3 loop spans 15 amino acids. With 3 bases clipped from V and 6 bases from J, the junction kept 9 bases outside the gene matches. Germline lookup yields CDR1 LNHDA and CDR2 SQIVND (reference sequence). The CDR3 DNA is TGTGCCAGTAGTATTATCCTAGCGGCAAGGGATACGCAGTATTTT. It yields the protein CASSIILAARDTQYF.

V gene TRBV6-1 combines with J gene TRBJ1-2; D may be TRBD1 (6 bases). CDR1 and CDR2 from the germline V gene are MNHNS and SASEGT. Between the trimmed V and J ends, which lost 1 base and 0 bases, there was a span of 12 bases. This CDR3 has 16 amino acids. CDR3 in amino acids: CASSEGTGPSNYGYTF. The CDR3 region has the DNA TGTGCCAGCAGTGAAGGAACAGGGCCGTCTAACTATGGCTACACCTTC.

The chain carries TRBV19 and TRBJ1-4; D perhaps matches TRBD1 (5 bases). Trimming shortened V by 2 bases and J by 0 bases, and 7 bases separated the two germline ends. The CDR3 runs 15 residues. Germline CDR1 reads LNHDA; CDR2 reads SQIVND (reference sequence). The CDR3, as DNA: TGTGCCAGTAGTATAAAGACAGCAACTAATGAAAAACTGTTTTTT. It translates to CASSIKTATNEKLFF.

The CDR3 here is CASSPRQGTGAYEQYF. CDR3 nucleotides: TGTGCCAGCTCCCCAAGACAGGGGACAGGGGCCTACGAGCAGTACTTC. The chain combines TRBV18 with TRBJ2-7; 10 nucleotides align to TRBD1. Per the germline V gene, CDR1 is KGHSH and CDR2 is LQKENI. The CDR3 length is 16 residues. With V trimmed by 6 bases and J by 2 bases, 10 bases remained unmatched. The entire variable domain, with the rest obtained from reference TRBV18 and TRBJ2-7, is as follows: NAGVMQNPRHLVRRRGQEARLRCSPMKGHSHVYWYRQLPEEGLKFMVYLQKENIIDESGMPKERFSAEFPKEGPSILRIQQVVRGDSAAYFCASSPRQGTGAYEQYFGPGTRLTVT.

The chain links TRBV10-3 to TRBJ1-1; no clear D gene. Germline CDR1 is ENHRY and CDR2 is SYGVKD. The CDR3 length is 14 residues. Trimming stripped 3 bases from V and 1 base from J, with 9 bases between. The DNA of the CDR3 is TGTGCCATCAGTGACAGGTTGGGGAACACTGAAGCTTTCTTT. The encoded protein is CAISDRLGNTEAFF.

A single count supports this clone. The rearrangement uses TRBV19 and TRBJ1-6; D is undetermined. Trimming stripped 7 bases from V and 8 bases from J, with 12 bases between. CDR3 length equals 13 residues. CDR1 is LNHDA, CDR2 SQIVND, per germline (reference sequence). In nucleotides, the CDR3 is TGTGCCAGTAACGGGAAGATGGATTCACCCCTCCACTTT. It translates to CASNGKMDSPLHF.

The chain joins TRBV28 to TRBJ2-1; 9 bases fit TRBD2. CDR3 length: 16 amino acids. CDR1 is MDHEN and CDR2 is SYDVKM in the germline V gene. V lost 5 bases, J lost 9 bases, and 14 bases stayed unmatched. Here the CDR3 reads CASSPIDGSGRGEQFF. Here the CDR3 DNA reads TGTGCCAGCAGTCCAATTGATGGTAGCGGGAGAGGTGAGCAGTTCTTC.

The chain recombines TRBV18 with TRBJ1-1, with TRBD1 identical over 7 bases. V lost 5 bases and J lost 7; bases outside the gene matches: 13. Germline-derived CDR1 and CDR2 are KGHSH and LQKENI. The CDR3 is made up of 15 amino acids. CDR3 loop: CASSTSTGHHFEAFF. The DNA for the CDR3 is TGTGCCAGCTCAACATCGACAGGGCACCACTTTGAAGCTTTCTTT. Using reference TRBV18 and TRBJ1-1 for the parts outside the CDR3, the full variable domain is NAGVMQNPRHLVRRRGQEARLRCSPMKGHSHVYWYRQLPEEGLKFMVYLQKENIIDESGMPKERFSAEFPKEGPSILRIQQVVRGDSAAYFCASSTSTGHHFEAFFGQGTRLTVV.

This chain uses TRBV28 with TRBJ2-7, with D possibly matching TRBD1 (5 bases). Trimming removed 4 bases at V and 2 bases at J, with 18 bases between. The CDR3 has 16 amino acids. Germline-derived CDR1 and CDR2 are MDHEN and SYDVKM. CDR3 loop: CASSSIQQDNPYEQYF. In DNA, the CDR3 is TGTGCCAGCAGTTCAATTCAACAGGACAACCCCTACGAGCAGTACTTC.

The chain has TRBV24-1 and TRBJ1-5; 9 bases are a match to TRBD1. CDR3 length equals 14 residues. Germline V gene sequence: CDR1 KGHDR, CDR2 SFDVKD. Losses at the gene ends were 5 bases for V and 5 bases for J; bases not matched to a gene: 3. CDR3 in DNA: TGTGCCACCAGTGCGACAGGGGGAGATCAGCCCCAGCATTTT. This codes for CATSATGGDQPQHF.

The count of this clone is one. This chain joins TRBV7-9 and TRBJ1-3; unclear D gene. This CDR3 is built from 14 residues. V dropped 5 bases and J dropped 0 bases, with 8 bases sitting between them. Germline V gives CDR1 SEHNR, CDR2 FQNEAQ (reference sequence). CDR3 loop: CASSPPSSGNTIYF. CDR3 bases: TGTGCCAGCAGCCCCCCCAGCTCTGGAAACACCATATATTTT.

The gene calls are TRBV3-1 (or the pseudogene TRBV3-2) and TRBJ2-7, with D maybe TRBD2 (5 bases). Germline CDR1 is LGHDT and CDR2 is YNNKEL (reference sequence). The CDR3 is 15 amino acids. The V end was cut by 1 base, the J end by 1 base, with 11 bases between. This CDR3 reads CASSQGPSRSYEQYF. CDR3 coding DNA: TGTGCCAGCAGCCAAGGTCCTAGCAGGTCCTACGAGCAGTACTTC.

The chain couples TRBV5-1 to TRBJ1-4; 7 bases fit TRBD1. This CDR3 is built from 14 residues. Trimming took 2 bases from V and 8 from J; bases not matched to a gene: 6. Germline V gene lookup returns CDR1 SGHRS and CDR2 YFSETQ. DNA of the CDR3: TGCGCCAGCAGCTTTGTGGGGGACAGAGAAAAACTGTTTTTT. It is translated as CASSFVGDREKLFF. Combining the CDR3 with reference TRBV5-1 and TRBJ1-4 gives the whole variable domain KAGVTQTPRYLIKTRGQQVTLSCSPISGHRSVSWYQQTPGQGLQFLFEYFSETQRNKGNFPGRFSGRQFSNSRSEMNVSTLELGDSALYLCASSFVGDREKLFFGSGTQLSVL.

The rearrangement uses TRBV7-9 and TRBJ1-1; D is ambiguous. This CDR3 contains 13 residues. V lost 3 bases to trimming and J lost 4 bases, with 9 bases between them. Per the germline V gene, CDR1 is SEHNR and CDR2 is FQNEAQ (reference sequence). The CDR3: CASSLGAGTEAFF. The CDR3 coding sequence is TGTGCCAGCAGCTTGGGTGCGGGCACTGAAGCTTTCTTT.

V is TRBV7-9 and J is TRBJ2-1; TRBD1 matches 10 bases. The CDR3 extends over 15 amino acids. Germline lookup yields CDR1 SEHNR and CDR2 FQNEAQ (reference sequence). The ends lost 2 bases at V and 8 bases at J; junction bases unmatched: 6. The CDR3 DNA is TGTGCCAGCAGCTTACGGGACAGGGGACATTATGAGCAGTTCTTC. Its protein is CASSLRDRGHYEQFF. Looking up the rest from reference TRBV7-9 and TRBJ2-1 gives the full variable domain: DTGVSQNPRHKITKRGQNVTFRCDPISEHNRLYWYRQTLGQGPEFLTYFQNEAQLEKSRLLSDRFSAERPKGSFSTLEIQRTEQGDSAMYLCASSLRDRGHYEQFFGPGTRLTVL.

This rearrangement joins TRBV4-3 to TRBJ1-2, with D unclear. This CDR3 is built from 13 residues. CDR1 is LGHNA and CDR2 is YSLEER in the germline V gene. V lost 0 bases to trimming and J lost 4 bases, with 6 bases between them. CDR3 coding DNA: TGCGCCAGCAGCCAAGATCCGGTCTATGGCTACACCTTC. Translated, it gives CASSQDPVYGYTF.

This chain joins TRBV6-2 or TRBV6-3 and TRBJ2-5; TRBD2 matches at 9 bases. Per the germline V gene, CDR1 is MNHEY and CDR2 is SVGEGT. The CDR3 has 17 amino acids. With 6 bases clipped from V and 0 bases from J, the junction kept 11 bases outside the gene matches. The chain's CDR3 is CASSPSLAGNNQETQYF. CDR3 nucleotides: TGTGCCAGCAGCCCCAGCCTAGCGGGAAATAACCAAGAGACCCAGTACTTC.

The chain has TRBV6-6 and TRBJ1-4, with 7 bases aligning to TRBD1. This CDR3 contains 15 residues. V lost 0 bases, J lost 5 bases, and 3 bases stayed unmatched. Germline CDR1 is MNHNY and CDR2 is SVGAGI (reference sequence). The CDR3 nucleotides read TGTGCCAGCAGTTACTCGGGACAGCTCAATGAAAAACTGTTTTTT. Its protein product is CASSYSGQLNEKLFF.

The J gene is TRBJ1-1, the V gene TRBV7-6; no clear D gene. CDR3 size: 11 residues. The ends were cut back, 3 bases at V and 10 bases at J, with 9 bases in the middle. Germline CDR1 reads SGHVS; CDR2 reads FNYEAQ. The CDR3 DNA sequence: TGTGCCAGCAGCTTCGAGACATCAGCTTTCTTT. Translating gives CASSFETSAFF.

The V gene is TRBV19, the J gene TRBJ2-5, with D possibly TRBD1 on 6 matching bases. The CDR3 extends over 14 amino acids. V dropped 5 bases and J dropped 5 bases, with 15 bases sitting between them. Germline assignment: CDR1 LNHDA and CDR2 SQIVND (reference sequence). The CDR3 protein is CASSSGQQRETQYF. The CDR3 region has the DNA TGTGCCAGTAGTTCAGGACAGCAAAGGGAGACCCAGTACTTC.

The CDR3, as DNA: TGTGCCAGCAGCCCAGGGGCTGGTGGGGCCAACGTCCTGACTTTC. This encodes CASSPGAGGANVLTF. The rearrangement uses TRBV4-2 and TRBJ2-6, with D possibly TRBD1 on 6 matching bases. CDR3 length: 15 amino acids. V lost 4 bases and J 3 bases, leaving 10 bases between the germline ends. The germline gives CDR1 LGHNA, CDR2 YNFKEQ.